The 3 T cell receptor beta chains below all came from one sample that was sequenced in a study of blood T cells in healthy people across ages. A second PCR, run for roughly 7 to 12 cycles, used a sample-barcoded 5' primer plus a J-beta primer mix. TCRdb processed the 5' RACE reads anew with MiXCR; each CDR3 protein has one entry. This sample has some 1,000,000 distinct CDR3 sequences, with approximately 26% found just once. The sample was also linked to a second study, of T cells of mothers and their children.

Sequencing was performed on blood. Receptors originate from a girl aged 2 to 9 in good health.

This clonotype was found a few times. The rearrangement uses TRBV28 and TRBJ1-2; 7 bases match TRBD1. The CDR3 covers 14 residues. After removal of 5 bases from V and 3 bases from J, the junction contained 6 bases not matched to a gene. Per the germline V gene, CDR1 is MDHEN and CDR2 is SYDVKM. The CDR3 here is CASSDGTAYYGYTF. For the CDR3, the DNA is TGTGCCAGCAGTGACGGGACAGCTTACTATGGCTACACCTTC.

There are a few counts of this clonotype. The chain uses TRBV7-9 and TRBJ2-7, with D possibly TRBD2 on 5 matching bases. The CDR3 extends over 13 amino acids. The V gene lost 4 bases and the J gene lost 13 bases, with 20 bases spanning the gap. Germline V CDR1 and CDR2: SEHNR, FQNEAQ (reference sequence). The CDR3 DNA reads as TGTGCCAGCAGCTCAGAGGACTTTCCTCCGACATACTTC. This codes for CASSSEDFPPTYF.

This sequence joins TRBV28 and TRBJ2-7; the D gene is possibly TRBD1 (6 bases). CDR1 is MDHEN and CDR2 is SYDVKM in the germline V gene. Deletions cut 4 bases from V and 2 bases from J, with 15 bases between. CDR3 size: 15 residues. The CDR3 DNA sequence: TGTGCCAGCAGTTACTCTAAGAGGGGGACCTACGAGCAGTACTTC. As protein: CASSYSKRGTYEQYF.